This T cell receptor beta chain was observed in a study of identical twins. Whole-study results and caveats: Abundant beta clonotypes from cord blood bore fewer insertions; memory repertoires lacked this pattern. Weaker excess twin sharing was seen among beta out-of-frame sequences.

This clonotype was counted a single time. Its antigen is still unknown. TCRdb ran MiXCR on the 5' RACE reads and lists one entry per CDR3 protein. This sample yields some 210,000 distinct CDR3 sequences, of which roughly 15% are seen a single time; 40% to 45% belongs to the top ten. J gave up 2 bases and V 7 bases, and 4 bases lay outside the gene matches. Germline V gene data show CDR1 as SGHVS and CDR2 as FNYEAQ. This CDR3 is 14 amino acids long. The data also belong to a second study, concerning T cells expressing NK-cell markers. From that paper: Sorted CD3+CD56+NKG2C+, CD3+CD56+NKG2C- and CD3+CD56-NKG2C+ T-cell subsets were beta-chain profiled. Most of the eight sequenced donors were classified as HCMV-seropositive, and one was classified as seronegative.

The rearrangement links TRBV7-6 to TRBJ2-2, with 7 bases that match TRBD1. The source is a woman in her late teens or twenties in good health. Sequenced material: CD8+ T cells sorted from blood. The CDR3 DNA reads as TGTGCCAGCACTGAGGGGGCTAACACCGGGGAGCTGTTTTTT. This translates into CASTEGANTGELFF.